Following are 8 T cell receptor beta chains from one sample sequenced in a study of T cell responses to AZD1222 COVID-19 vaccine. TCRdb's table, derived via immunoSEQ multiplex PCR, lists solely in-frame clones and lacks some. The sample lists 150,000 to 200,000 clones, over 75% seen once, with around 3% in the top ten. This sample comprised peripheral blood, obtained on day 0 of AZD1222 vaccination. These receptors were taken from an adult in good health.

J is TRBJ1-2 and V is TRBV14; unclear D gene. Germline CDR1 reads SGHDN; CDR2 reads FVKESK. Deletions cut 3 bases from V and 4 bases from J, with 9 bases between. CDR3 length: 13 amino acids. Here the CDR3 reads CASSQGGIYGYTF. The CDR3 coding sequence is TGTGCCAGCAGCCAGGGCGGGATCTATGGCTACACCTTC.

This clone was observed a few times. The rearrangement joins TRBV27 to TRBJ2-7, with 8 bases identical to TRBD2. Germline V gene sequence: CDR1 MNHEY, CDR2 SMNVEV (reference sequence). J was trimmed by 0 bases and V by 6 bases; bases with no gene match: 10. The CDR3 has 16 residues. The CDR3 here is CASRSLWTSYSYEQYF. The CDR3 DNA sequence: TGTGCCAGCAGATCTTTATGGACTAGCTACTCCTACGAGCAGTACTTC.

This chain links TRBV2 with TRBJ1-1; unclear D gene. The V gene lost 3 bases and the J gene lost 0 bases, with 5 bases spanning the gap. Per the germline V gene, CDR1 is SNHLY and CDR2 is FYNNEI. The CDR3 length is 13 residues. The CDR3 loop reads CASSDGLNTEAFF. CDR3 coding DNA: TGTGCCAGCAGTGATGGCCTGAACACTGAAGCTTTCTTT.

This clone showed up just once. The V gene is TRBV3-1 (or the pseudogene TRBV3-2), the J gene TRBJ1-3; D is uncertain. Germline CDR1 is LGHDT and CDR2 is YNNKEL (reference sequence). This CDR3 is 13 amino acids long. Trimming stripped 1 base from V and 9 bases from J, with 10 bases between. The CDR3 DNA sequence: TGTGCCAGCAGCCAAGGAGAAGGTAGCACCATATATTTT. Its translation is CASSQGEGSTIYF.

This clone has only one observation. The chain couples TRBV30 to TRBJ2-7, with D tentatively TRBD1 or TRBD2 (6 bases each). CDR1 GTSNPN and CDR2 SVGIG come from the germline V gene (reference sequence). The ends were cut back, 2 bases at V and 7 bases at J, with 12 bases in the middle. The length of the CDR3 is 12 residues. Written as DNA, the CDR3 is TGTGCCTGGAGTCGACGGGGGCGAGAGCAGTACTTC. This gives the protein CAWSRRGREQYF.

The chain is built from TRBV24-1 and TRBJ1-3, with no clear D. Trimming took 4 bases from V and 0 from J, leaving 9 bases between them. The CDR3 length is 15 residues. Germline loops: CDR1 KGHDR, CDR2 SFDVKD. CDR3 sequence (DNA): TGTGCCACCAGTGACCCCTCGGACTCTGGAAACACCATATATTTT. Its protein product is CATSDPSDSGNTIYF.

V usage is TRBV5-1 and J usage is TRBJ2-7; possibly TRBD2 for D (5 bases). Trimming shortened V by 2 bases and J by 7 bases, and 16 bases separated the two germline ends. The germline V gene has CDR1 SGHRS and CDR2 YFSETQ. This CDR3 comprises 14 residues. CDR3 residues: CASSLPQRVPEQYF. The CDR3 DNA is TGCGCCAGCAGCTTACCTCAGAGGGTCCCGGAGCAGTACTTC.

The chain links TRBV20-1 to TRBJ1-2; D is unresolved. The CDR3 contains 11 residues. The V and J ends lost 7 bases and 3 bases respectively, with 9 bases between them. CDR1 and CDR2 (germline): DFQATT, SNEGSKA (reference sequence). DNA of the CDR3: TGCAGTGGAGGTACAGACTATGGCTACACCTTC. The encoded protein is CSGGTDYGYTF.